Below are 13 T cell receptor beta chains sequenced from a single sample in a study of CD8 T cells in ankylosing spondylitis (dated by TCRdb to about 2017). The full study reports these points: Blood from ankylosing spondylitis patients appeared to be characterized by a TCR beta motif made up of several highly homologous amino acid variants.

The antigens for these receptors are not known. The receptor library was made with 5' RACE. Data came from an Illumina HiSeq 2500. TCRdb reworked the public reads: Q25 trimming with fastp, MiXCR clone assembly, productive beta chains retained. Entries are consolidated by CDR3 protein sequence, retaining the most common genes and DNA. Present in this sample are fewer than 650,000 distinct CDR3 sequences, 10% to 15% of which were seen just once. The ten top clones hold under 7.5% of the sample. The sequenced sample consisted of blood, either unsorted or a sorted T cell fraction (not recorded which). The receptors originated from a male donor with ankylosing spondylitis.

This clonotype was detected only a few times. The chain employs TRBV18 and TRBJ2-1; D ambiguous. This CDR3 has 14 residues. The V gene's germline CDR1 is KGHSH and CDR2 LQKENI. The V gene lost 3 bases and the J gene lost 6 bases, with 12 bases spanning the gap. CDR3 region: CASSPSAFLNEQFF. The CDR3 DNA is TGTGCCAGCTCACCTTCCGCCTTCCTCAATGAGCAGTTCTTC.

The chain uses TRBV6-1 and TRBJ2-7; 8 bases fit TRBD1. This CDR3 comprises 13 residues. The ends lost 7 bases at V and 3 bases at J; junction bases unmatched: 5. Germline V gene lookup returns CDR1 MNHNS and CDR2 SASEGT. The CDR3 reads CASTRDRSYEQYF. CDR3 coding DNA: TGTGCCAGCACCCGGGACAGGAGCTACGAGCAGTACTTC.

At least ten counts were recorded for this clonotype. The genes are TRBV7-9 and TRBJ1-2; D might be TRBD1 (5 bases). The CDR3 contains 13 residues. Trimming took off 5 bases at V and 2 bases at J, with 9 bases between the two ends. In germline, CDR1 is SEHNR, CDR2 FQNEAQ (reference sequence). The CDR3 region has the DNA TGTGCCAGCAGCGAACAGGTCAACTATGGCTACACCTTC. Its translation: CASSEQVNYGYTF.

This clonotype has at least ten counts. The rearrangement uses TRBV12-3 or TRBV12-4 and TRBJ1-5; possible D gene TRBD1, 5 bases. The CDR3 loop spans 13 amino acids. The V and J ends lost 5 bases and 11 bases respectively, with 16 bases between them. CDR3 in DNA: TGTGCCAGCAGTAGAGGACTGGCCAGGGCCCAGCATTTT. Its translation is CASSRGLARAQHF.

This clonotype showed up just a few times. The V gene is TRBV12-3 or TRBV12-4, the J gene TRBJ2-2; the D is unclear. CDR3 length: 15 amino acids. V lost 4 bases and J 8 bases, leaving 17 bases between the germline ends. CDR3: CASSSLNTLMGELFF. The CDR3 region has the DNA TGTGCCAGCAGTTCCCTAAACACCCTAATGGGGGAGCTGTTTTTT.

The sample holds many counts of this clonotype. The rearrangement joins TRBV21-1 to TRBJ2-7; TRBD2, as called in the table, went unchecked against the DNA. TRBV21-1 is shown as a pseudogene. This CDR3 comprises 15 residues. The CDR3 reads CASSKVRTVDLEQYF. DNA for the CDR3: TGTGCCAGCAGCAAAGTGAGGACTGTGGATTTAGAGCAGTACTTC.

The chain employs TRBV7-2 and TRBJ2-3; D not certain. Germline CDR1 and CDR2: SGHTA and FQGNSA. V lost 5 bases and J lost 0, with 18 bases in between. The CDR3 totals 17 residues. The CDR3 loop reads CASSRGTAASSTDTQYF. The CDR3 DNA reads TGTGCCAGCAGCCGCGGAACGGCCGCCTCTAGCACAGATACGCAGTATTTT.

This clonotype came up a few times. The CDR3 loop reads CSASDAGGGGETQYF. CDR3 bases: TGCAGTGCTAGTGATGCAGGAGGAGGAGGAGAGACCCAGTACTTC. V is TRBV20-1 and J is TRBJ2-5, with D perhaps TRBD2 (5 bases). The CDR3 totals 15 residues. Germline V gene sequence: CDR1 DFQATT, CDR2 SNEGSKA (reference sequence). Between the trimmed V and J ends, which lost 3 bases and 4 bases, there was a span of 18 bases.

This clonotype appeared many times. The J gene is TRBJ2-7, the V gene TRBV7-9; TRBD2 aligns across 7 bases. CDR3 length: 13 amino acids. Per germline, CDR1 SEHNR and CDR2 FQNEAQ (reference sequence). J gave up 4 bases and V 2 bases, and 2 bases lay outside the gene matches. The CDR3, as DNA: TGTGCCAGCAGCTTAAGGGAGGGGTACGAGCAGTACGTC. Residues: CASSLREGYEQYV.

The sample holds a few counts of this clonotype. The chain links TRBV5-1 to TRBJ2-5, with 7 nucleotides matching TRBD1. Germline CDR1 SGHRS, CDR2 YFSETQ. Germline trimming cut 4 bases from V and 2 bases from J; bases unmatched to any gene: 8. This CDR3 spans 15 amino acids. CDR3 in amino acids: CASSPGTVIQETQYF. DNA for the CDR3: TGCGCCAGCAGCCCCGGGACAGTCATACAAGAGACCCAGTACTTC.

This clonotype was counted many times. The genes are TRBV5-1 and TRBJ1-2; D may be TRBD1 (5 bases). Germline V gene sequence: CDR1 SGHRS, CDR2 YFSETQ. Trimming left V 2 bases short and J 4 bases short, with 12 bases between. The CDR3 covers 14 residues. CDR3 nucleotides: TGCGCCAGCAGCTTCACAGACAGCCCCTATGGCTACACCTTC. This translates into CASSFTDSPYGYTF.

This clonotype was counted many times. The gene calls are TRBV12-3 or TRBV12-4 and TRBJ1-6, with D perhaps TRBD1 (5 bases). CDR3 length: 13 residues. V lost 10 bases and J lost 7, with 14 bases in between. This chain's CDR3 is CATRDLGNSPLHF. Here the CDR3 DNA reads TGTGCCACCCGGGACCTTGGAAATTCACCCCTCCACTTT.

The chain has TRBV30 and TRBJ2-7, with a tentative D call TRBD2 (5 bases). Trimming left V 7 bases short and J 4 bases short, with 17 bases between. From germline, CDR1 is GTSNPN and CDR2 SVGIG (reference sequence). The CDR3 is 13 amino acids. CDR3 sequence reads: CAYGLQQLYEQYF. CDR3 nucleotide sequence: TGTGCCTACGGACTTCAGCAATTGTACGAGCAGTACTTC.